The 23 T cell receptor beta chains given below trace back to one sample, sequenced in a study of CD8+ T cells in alopecia areata. Treatment of the sample: oral pan-JAK inhibitor, 5-10 mg twice daily. In each case, RNA was isolated and then reverse transcribed into cDNA as the sequencing template. Data came from immunoSEQ multiplex PCR; TCRdb stores just in-frame clones and leaves some out. The profile covers roughly 190,000 clones, with 64% appearing a single time and roughly 1.3% taken by the ten largest. The sequencing here drew on CD4+ T cells sorted from blood, taken at roughly week 49, from a patient treated with tofacitinib. Receptor source: a human donor with alopecia areata.

This chain links TRBV10-3 with TRBJ2-3; D uncertain. V dropped 10 bases and J dropped 5 bases, with 19 bases sitting between them. Germline-derived CDR1 and CDR2 are ENHRY and SYGVKD. There are 14 residues in the CDR3. The CDR3 nucleotides read TGTGCCACCAGGCAGGACCGTACCGGAGATACGCAGTATTTT. It is translated as CATRQDRTGDTQYF.

The V call is TRBV29-1, the J call TRBJ1-1, with TRBD1 matching over 8 bases. After removal of 6 bases from V and 1 base from J, the junction contained 10 bases not matched to a gene. Germline CDR1 is SQVTM and CDR2 is ANQGSEA. The CDR3 contains 15 residues. This CDR3 is CSVTARGQGNTEAFF. For the CDR3, the DNA is TGCAGCGTCACCGCCAGGGGGCAGGGGAACACTGAAGCTTTCTTT.

This clone has just a few counts. The rearrangement uses TRBV5-1 and TRBJ1-4; tentatively, D is TRBD1 (5 bases). Germline assignment: CDR1 SGHRS and CDR2 YFSETQ. The V gene lost 0 bases and the J gene lost 5 bases, with 8 bases spanning the gap. The CDR3 totals 14 residues. The CDR3 here is CASSLETVNEKLFF. In DNA, the CDR3 is TGCGCCAGCAGCTTGGAGACAGTGAATGAAAAACTGTTTTTT.

The chain couples TRBV18 to TRBJ1-2; D might be TRBD1 (5 bases). V was clipped by 3 bases and J by 9 bases, with 14 bases between them. Germline CDR1 is KGHSH and CDR2 is LQKENI. CDR3 size: 13 residues. The CDR3 here is CASSPLGTISYTF. In nucleotides, the CDR3 is TGTGCCAGCTCACCCCTCGGGACCATAAGCTACACCTTC.

The CDR3 nucleotides are TGCAGCGTTGGTCGGGGTGAGTCCTACGAGCAGTACTTC. It yields the protein CSVGRGESYEQYF. The rearrangement uses TRBV29-1 and TRBJ2-7; TRBD2 is a possible D gene (5 bases). With 4 bases removed from V and 1 base from J, the gap between germline ends came to 11 bases. The CDR3 runs to 13 residues. Germline V gives CDR1 SQVTM, CDR2 ANQGSEA.

This clone was counted only a few times. J is TRBJ1-2 and V is TRBV29-1; a possible D gene is TRBD1 (5 bases). The CDR3 spans 14 residues. V was cut by 1 base and J by 5 bases, with 14 bases left in between. Germline-derived CDR1 and CDR2 are SQVTM and ANQGSEA. This CDR3 is CSVEGDGRQYGYTF. The CDR3 region has the DNA TGCAGCGTTGAAGGTGATGGGCGACAGTATGGCTACACCTTC.

This rearrangement joins TRBV30 to TRBJ1-2; TRBD1 matches 7 bases. The CDR3 totals 13 residues. The V and J ends lost 2 bases and 5 bases, in that order; junction bases with no gene match: 5. Germline lookup yields CDR1 GTSNPN and CDR2 SVGIG (reference sequence). The CDR3 here is CAWSLGTAYGYTF. The CDR3, as DNA: TGTGCCTGGAGTTTGGGGACAGCGTATGGCTACACCTTC.

This chain uses TRBV15 with TRBJ2-7, with unresolved D. This CDR3 region has 16 residues. The germline V gene encodes CDR1 LNHNV and CDR2 YYDKDF (reference sequence). V gave up 0 bases and J gave up 1 base, with 13 bases separating them. CDR3 region: CATSREGPLGSYEQYF. The CDR3 bases are TGTGCCACCAGCAGAGAGGGCCCCTTAGGTTCCTACGAGCAGTACTTC.

J is TRBJ1-2 and V is TRBV30, with D unresolved. The V gene lost 4 bases and the J gene lost 0 bases, with 6 bases spanning the gap. The CDR3 is 12 residues long. CDR1 and CDR2 from the germline V gene are GTSNPN and SVGIG (reference sequence). The chain's CDR3 is CAWKPANYGYTF. DNA of the CDR3: TGTGCCTGGAAACCAGCTAACTATGGCTACACCTTC.

This rearrangement joins TRBV2 to TRBJ1-2, with 10 bases identical to TRBD1. The CDR3 length is 14 residues. The trim removed 4 bases at V and 6 bases at J, leaving 5 bases unmatched. Germline V gives CDR1 SNHLY, CDR2 FYNNEI. CDR3 nucleotides: TGTGCCAGCAGTGTCAGGACAGGGGGGGATGGCTACACCTTC. It codes for CASSVRTGGDGYTF. Variable domain in full (rest from reference TRBV2 and TRBJ1-2): EPEVTQTPSHQVTQMGQEVILRCVPISNHLYFYWYRQILGQKVEFLVSFYNNEISEKSEIFDDQFSVERPDGSNFTLKIRSTKLEDSAMYFCASSVRTGGDGYTFGSGTRLTVV.

The chain has TRBV4-1 and TRBJ2-3; D is possibly TRBD2 (7 bases). This CDR3 has 15 residues. Germline CDR1 is MGHRA and CDR2 is YSYEKL. The V and J ends lost 1 base and 4 bases respectively, with 12 bases between them. CDR3 region: CASSQGGGNSDTQYF. The DNA of the CDR3 is TGCGCCAGCAGCCAAGGGGGGGGCAACTCAGATACGCAGTATTTT.

The V and J genes are TRBV4-1 and TRBJ2-1; D unclear. Germline V gene data show CDR1 as MGHRA and CDR2 as YSYEKL. Deletions cut 4 bases from V and 8 bases from J, with 18 bases between. CDR3 length equals 15 residues. CDR3 coding DNA: TGCGCCAGCAGCCCCTTGGGGAAGGGCGCCCATGAGCAGTTCTTC. It is translated as CASSPLGKGAHEQFF.

The rearrangement joins TRBV28 to TRBJ1-1; D might be TRBD1 (6 bases). This CDR3 region has 14 residues. Trimming stripped 2 bases from V and 6 bases from J, with 13 bases between. Per the germline V gene, CDR1 is MDHEN and CDR2 is SYDVKM. The CDR3 region has the DNA TGTGCCAGCAGTTTAGCAACAGGGATCTCTGAAGCTTTCTTT. This encodes CASSLATGISEAFF.

Only a few counts were recorded for this clone. The V gene is TRBV18, the J gene TRBJ1-5; D not resolved. With 3 bases removed from V and 10 bases from J, the gap between germline ends came to 13 bases. The CDR3 runs to 13 residues. Germline V CDR1 and CDR2: KGHSH, LQKENI. The CDR3 here is CASSPTAQSPQHF. In DNA, the CDR3 is TGTGCCAGCTCACCGACGGCCCAGAGTCCCCAGCATTTT.

V gene TRBV27 combines with J gene TRBJ2-1, with 10 bases lining up with TRBD1. Per germline, CDR1 MNHEY and CDR2 SMNVEV (reference sequence). Unmatched junction bases numbered 9, after V lost 0 bases and J lost 10 bases. CDR3 length: 16 residues. This CDR3 is CASSLSGTGALREQFF. CDR3 in DNA: TGTGCCAGCAGTTTATCCGGGACAGGGGCTCTCCGGGAGCAGTTCTTC.

The chain uses TRBV4-3 and TRBJ1-2; D unresolved. Germline lookup yields CDR1 LGHNA and CDR2 YSLEER. The CDR3 is 14 amino acids. The ends were cut back, 0 bases at V and 4 bases at J, with 9 bases in the middle. CDR3 sequence reads: CASSQDGGVYGYTF. Here the CDR3 DNA reads TGCGCCAGCAGCCAAGATGGAGGAGTCTATGGCTACACCTTC.

This clone has more than one count but fewer than ten. The J gene is TRBJ1-1, the V gene TRBV4-2; D perhaps matches TRBD1 (6 bases). Trimming cost V 5 bases and J 1 base, with 8 bases left between them. The germline V gene encodes CDR1 LGHNA and CDR2 YNFKEQ. The CDR3 runs to 13 residues. The CDR3 is CASSGQPNTEAFF. The DNA of the CDR3 is TGTGCCAGCAGCGGACAGCCGAACACTGAAGCTTTCTTT.

V and J are TRBV6-1 and TRBJ1-1, with D unresolved. This CDR3 has 14 amino acids. Deletions cut 4 bases from V and 3 bases from J, with 12 bases between. Germline V gene data show CDR1 as MNHNS and CDR2 as SASEGT. The CDR3 protein is CASSVTSSYTEAFF. CDR3 sequence (DNA): TGTGCCAGCAGTGTGACCTCCTCTTACACTGAAGCTTTCTTT.

CDR3: CASSLEVATTYNEQFF. In nucleotides, the CDR3 is TGCGCCAGCAGCTTGGAGGTTGCGACAACCTACAATGAGCAGTTCTTC. This chain uses TRBV5-1 with TRBJ2-1; D gene uncertain. The CDR3 spans 16 residues. Trimming removed 0 bases at V and 2 bases at J, with 12 bases between. The germline V gene has CDR1 SGHRS and CDR2 YFSETQ. The full variable domain, in which reference TRBV5-1 and TRBJ2-1 provide the parts outside the CDR3, is KAGVTQTPRYLIKTRGQQVTLSCSPISGHRSVSWYQQTPGQGLQFLFEYFSETQRNKGNFPGRFSGRQFSNSRSEMNVSTLELGDSALYLCASSLEVATTYNEQFFGPGTRLTVL.

The table lists this clone with a few counts. The chain employs TRBV25-1 and TRBJ1-2; D may be TRBD1 (6 bases). The germline V and J ends were trimmed by 5 bases and 7 bases, with 29 bases remaining between them. Germline CDR1 is MGHDK and CDR2 is SYGVNS. This CDR3 comprises 18 residues. In DNA, the CDR3 is TGTGCCAGCAGTCTAAATACAGGGCTTGGTCGGGATGTTGCTGGCTACACCTTC. This sequence encodes CASSLNTGLGRDVAGYTF.

This clone occurred once. The rearrangement joins TRBV14 to TRBJ1-2; D is uncertain. There are 15 residues in the CDR3. Germline assignment: CDR1 SGHDN and CDR2 FVKESK. Trimming cost V 1 base and J 2 bases, with 11 bases left between them. The CDR3 DNA is TGTGCCAGCAGCCAAGCCGCAACAAGGAACTATGGCTACACCTTC. This codes for CASSQAATRNYGYTF.

The chain recombines TRBV29-1 with TRBJ1-1, with unresolved D. This CDR3 is 11 amino acids long. V was clipped by 6 bases and J by 9 bases, with 14 bases between them. The germline V gene encodes CDR1 SQVTM and CDR2 ANQGSEA. CDR3 amino acids: CSVTRTGKAFF. CDR3 coding DNA: TGCAGCGTCACCCGGACCGGTAAAGCTTTCTTT.

The rearrangement joins TRBV29-1 to TRBJ2-7, with D unresolved. The CDR3 sequence is 12 residues long. Germline-derived CDR1 and CDR2 are SQVTM and ANQGSEA. Trimming removed 0 bases at V and 3 bases at J, with 6 bases between. Here the CDR3 DNA reads TGCAGCGTTGAAGACCCTAACTACGAGCAGTACTTC. Translated: CSVEDPNYEQYF.